This T cell receptor (beta chain) was documented in a study of cytomegalovirus exposure and HLA in healthy donors. Germline V lookup: CDR1 MNHNY, CDR2 SVGAGI (reference sequence). V dropped 4 bases and J dropped 10; count of bases not matched to a gene: 7. The CDR3 is 13 amino acids. In the PCR, 60 Vbeta and 13 Jbeta primers were used. Some clones are missing from TCRdb's copy, which holds only in-frame ones; the method was immunoSEQ multiplex PCR. The sample has more than 100,000 clones, approximately 72% seen once. As for the donors, each was a healthy bone marrow donor. With respect to this clone: The antigen is unknown.

Overall study results and limits: Confirmation was obtained in vitro that a few CMV-associated chains are specific for CMV antigens. Most sequenced TCRs were rare (though some public TCRs occurred in many donors). Roughly even sequencing depth across donors was the assumption behind the presence/absence analyses.

J is TRBJ2-1 and V is TRBV6-6, with 7 nucleotides matching TRBD1. The clonotype was recovered from a man aged 18 to 29 in good health and CMV-seronegative. The sequencing sample was made of PBMCs. The CDR3 DNA reads TGTGCCAGCAGTTTAAAAGGGACAGCCGAGCAGTTCTTC. Translating it yields CASSLKGTAEQFF.